Below, one T cell receptor (beta chain) is given with its context. The sample originates from a study of blood T cell repertoires in COVID-19. As for the study in general: Material from acute and convalescent COVID-19 was sourced from the United States, Italy and Spain.

Patients from Seattle were sampled longitudinally, starting during active infection. TCRdb's copy holds only in-frame clones and misses some; the assay was immunoSEQ multiplex PCR. The sample consists of about 300,000 clones, roughly 86% of them appearing once. The CDR3 spans 15 residues. Germline assignment: CDR1 SGHTA and CDR2 FQGNSA. The ends lost 4 bases at V and 5 bases at J; junction bases unmatched: 6. The rearrangement joins TRBV7-2 to TRBJ2-1; 9 positions match TRBD2. The clonotype originates from a young woman with COVID-19, enrolled during active disease. The sample consisted of peripheral blood. The CDR3 DNA reads TGTGCCAGCAGCTCAAGCGGGAGGATCAACAATGAGCAGTTCTTC. This sequence encodes CASSSSGRINNEQFF.